The sequence of this T cell receptor beta chain was determined in a study of cytomegalovirus exposure and HLA in healthy donors. Study findings and constraints: The productive fraction for most TCR beta V segments was about 87% or about 30% in an earlier analysis. An apparent linkage of common viral pathogens to several of the most significant clusters emerged in a later analysis.

It was with 60 Vbeta and 13 Jbeta primers that the PCR ran. In the original workflow: In a later analysis, the count reached tens of millions of unique TCR beta chains, with 9 million to 11 million shared. Clones were read by immunoSEQ multiplex PCR, and TCRdb kept only the in-frame ones, dropping some. V and J calls plus clone size are reproduced from that table; the DNA served to infer D and trimming. Among some 120,000 clones, 70% to 90% were seen once, and the ten largest hold 20%. Note on this clone: What it recognizes is unknown.

The CDR3 has 12 residues. Trimming stripped 3 bases from V and 5 bases from J, with 2 bases between. Germline V lookup: CDR1 MNHEY, CDR2 SMNVEV (reference sequence). Material for sequencing was PBMCs. The rearrangement links TRBV27 to TRBJ1-6; D gene ambiguous. The TCR was taken from a man in his late teens or twenties in good health and CMV-seropositive. CDR3 sequence: CASSFNNSPLHF. The DNA for the CDR3 is TGTGCCAGCAGTTTTAATAATTCACCCCTCCACTTT.